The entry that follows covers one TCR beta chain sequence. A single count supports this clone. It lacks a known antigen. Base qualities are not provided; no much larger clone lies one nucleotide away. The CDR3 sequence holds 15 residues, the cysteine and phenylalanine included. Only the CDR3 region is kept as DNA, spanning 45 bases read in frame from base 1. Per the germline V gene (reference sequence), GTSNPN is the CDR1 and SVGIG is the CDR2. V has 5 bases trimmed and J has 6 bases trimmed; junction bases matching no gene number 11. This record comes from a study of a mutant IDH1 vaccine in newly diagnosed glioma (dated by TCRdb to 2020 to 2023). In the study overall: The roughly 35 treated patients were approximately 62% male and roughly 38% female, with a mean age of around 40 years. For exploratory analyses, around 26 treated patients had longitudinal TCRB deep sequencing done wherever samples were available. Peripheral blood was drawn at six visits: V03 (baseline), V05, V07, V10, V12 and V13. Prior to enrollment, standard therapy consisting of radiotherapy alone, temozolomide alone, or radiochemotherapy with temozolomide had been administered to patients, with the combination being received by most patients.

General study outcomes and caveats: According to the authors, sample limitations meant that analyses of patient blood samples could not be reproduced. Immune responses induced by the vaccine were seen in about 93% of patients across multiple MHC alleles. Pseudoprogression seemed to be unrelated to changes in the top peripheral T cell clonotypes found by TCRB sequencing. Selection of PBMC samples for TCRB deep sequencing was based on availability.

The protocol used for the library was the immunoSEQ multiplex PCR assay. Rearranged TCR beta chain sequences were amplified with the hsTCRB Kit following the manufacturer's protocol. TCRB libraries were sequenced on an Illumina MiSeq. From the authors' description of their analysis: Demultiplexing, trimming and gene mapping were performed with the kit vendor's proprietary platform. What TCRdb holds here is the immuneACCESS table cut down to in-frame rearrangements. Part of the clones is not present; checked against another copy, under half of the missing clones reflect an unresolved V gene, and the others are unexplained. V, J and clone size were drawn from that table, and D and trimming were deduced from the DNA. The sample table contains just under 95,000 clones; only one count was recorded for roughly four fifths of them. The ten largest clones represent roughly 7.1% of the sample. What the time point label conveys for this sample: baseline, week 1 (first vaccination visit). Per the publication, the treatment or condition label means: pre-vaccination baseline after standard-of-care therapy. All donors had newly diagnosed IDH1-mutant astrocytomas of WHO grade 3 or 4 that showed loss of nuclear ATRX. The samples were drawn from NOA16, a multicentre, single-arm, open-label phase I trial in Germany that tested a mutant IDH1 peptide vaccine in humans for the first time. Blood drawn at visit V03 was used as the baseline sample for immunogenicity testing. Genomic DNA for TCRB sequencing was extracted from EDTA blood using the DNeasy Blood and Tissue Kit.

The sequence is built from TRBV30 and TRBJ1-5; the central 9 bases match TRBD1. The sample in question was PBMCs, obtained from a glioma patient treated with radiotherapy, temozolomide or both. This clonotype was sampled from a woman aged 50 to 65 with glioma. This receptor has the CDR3 CAWSTQGAPGQPQHF. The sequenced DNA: TGTGCCTGGTCTACACAGGGGGCGCCAGGTCAGCCCCAGCATTTT.